This T cell receptor beta chain was obtained from a study of T cell responses to AZD1222 COVID-19 vaccine (TCRdb year 2021). Regarding the study in general: AZD1222 recipients with second doses at about 4 weeks or about 12 weeks were pooled, because spike-specific TCR depth and breadth did not differ between schedules. TCR sequencing covered 230 to 250 trial participants: 200 to 220 given two doses of AZD1222 and about 26 given two doses of MenACWY control vaccine. Trial participants were enrolled by age into 18-55, 56-69 and 70-plus year subgroups, with around 140, 26 and 57 TCR-sequenced participants respectively. What the research found in general, with its limitations: After two AZD1222 doses, both the breadth and the depth of spike-specific TCRs were significantly higher than at day 0 and than in MenACWY recipients. Because no day 14 peak-response samples were available, repertoires were characterized only after the peak T cell response. In the small 56-69-year group, the increase in depth fell short of significance, most likely because of low power. Reportedly, close to half of the unique spike-specific TCRs recognized epitopes lying outside the regions that are mutated in the B.1.351 and B.1.1.7 variants. Conclusions about previously exposed vaccinees are limited because only six or seven AZD1222 recipients were SARS-CoV-2 seropositive at baseline. CD4 TCRs associated with the vaccine covered the entire spike protein, and the dominant responses were in regions 160-218 and 743-854. Participants were mostly white British and included more females than males, and it was suggested by the authors that clonal diversity may have been underestimated.

The sample's time point label, in plain terms: baseline before first vaccination. Samples from vaccinated people were obtained from the UK trials COV001 and COV002, which included a single-blind randomized controlled phase 2/3 trial of AZD1222 (ChAdOx1 nCoV-19) in healthy adults. For TCRbeta chain sequencing, PBMC samples from trial participants were taken at day 0 and at day 28 after the second dose. This clone appeared once. Its binding antigen is unknown. Base qualities are not at hand, and no much larger clone is one base apart. The CDR3 regions of human TCRbeta chains were analyzed by immunosequencing. The source study handled its data this way. TCRs in the repertoires were matched against a reference library of SARS-CoV-2-specific TCRs that had been generated with the MIRA antigen-specificity platform. Breadth was defined as the fraction of unique TCRs that were SARS-CoV-2-associated, and depth was defined as the fraction of total T cells that were SARS-CoV-2-associated. Each spike-specific TCR was assigned to its reactive spike region and to a CD4 or CD8 class using the MIRA data. Log10-transformed breadth and depth values were compared by one-way ANOVA with Sidak's multiple comparisons tests. The table was pulled from immuneACCESS by TCRdb, which kept in-frame rearrangements only. Such tables lose some clones; where checked, under half of the loss comes from unresolved V genes, and the rest has no known cause. That table furnishes V, J and clone size, whereas the DNA furnished D and trimming. For this sample there are 140,000 to 150,000 clones; roughly 90% appear just once. Around 1.7% of the sample belongs to the ten largest clones.

The germline V gene provides CDR1 SNHLY and CDR2 FYNNEI. V is shortened by 6 bases, J by 1 base, and the region joining them spans 3 bases. The CDR3 starts with the cysteine, ends with the phenylalanine, and has 11 residues. Left in the record is the CDR3 DNA by itself, 33 bases read in frame from the first base. The sequence was obtained from an adult in good health. The chain uses TRBV2 and TRBJ1-1; the D gene lacks a confident call. Sequencing was performed on peripheral blood, taken on day 0 of AZD1222 vaccination. The sequenced DNA: TGTGCCAGCAGGGAGAACACTGAAGCTTTCTTT. The encoded protein is CASRENTEAFF.